The next 2 T cell receptor beta chains were all read from a single sample in a study of blood T cell repertoires in COVID-19. The assay was immunoSEQ multiplex PCR, and TCRdb's table has in-frame clones only and misses some. The repertoire holds tens of thousands of clones, with about four fifths as singletons. The sample comprised peripheral blood. The receptors were sampled from a man aged 70 or older with acute or convalescent COVID-19.

The V call is TRBV9, the J call TRBJ2-7; D gene unclear. This CDR3 is built from 13 residues. Trimming stripped 2 bases from V and 4 bases from J, with 10 bases between. The germline CDR1 and CDR2 sequences are SGDLS and YYNGEE. CDR3 sequence (DNA): TGTGCCAGCAGCGTTACAGAAAGTTACGAGCAGTACTTC. Protein: CASSVTESYEQYF.

The chain joins TRBV6-5 to TRBJ2-3; 8 nucleotides line up with TRBD1. From germline, CDR1 is MNHEY and CDR2 SVGAGI. V lost 8 bases and J lost 6; bases outside the gene matches: 1. The CDR3 contains 11 residues. In DNA form, the CDR3 reads TGTGCCAGCCACAGGGGGGATACGCAGTATTTT. Protein sequence: CASHRGDTQYF.